This TCR beta chain was documented in a study of shared T cell receptors in the human thymus. This clone was observed a single time. Sequencing was performed with immunoSEQ multiplex PCR; in TCRdb, only in-frame clones are kept and a portion is missing. The data show hundreds of thousands of clones, around 87% seen once. This CDR3 has 14 residues. CDR1 and CDR2 from the germline V gene are SGHDT and YYEEEE. The ends were cut back, 3 bases at V and 9 bases at J, with 16 bases in the middle. Separately, the same data were catalogued under a study of human thymus T cells.

Sequencing input: thymocytes. The chain uses TRBV5-6 and TRBJ2-1, with D possibly being TRBD1 (6 bases). This clonotype originated in a boy under three years old with a congenital heart defect. For the CDR3, the DNA is TGTGCCAGCAGCTCCACTAGACAGGACACTGAGCAGTTCTTC. Translated, it gives CASSSTRQDTEQFF.